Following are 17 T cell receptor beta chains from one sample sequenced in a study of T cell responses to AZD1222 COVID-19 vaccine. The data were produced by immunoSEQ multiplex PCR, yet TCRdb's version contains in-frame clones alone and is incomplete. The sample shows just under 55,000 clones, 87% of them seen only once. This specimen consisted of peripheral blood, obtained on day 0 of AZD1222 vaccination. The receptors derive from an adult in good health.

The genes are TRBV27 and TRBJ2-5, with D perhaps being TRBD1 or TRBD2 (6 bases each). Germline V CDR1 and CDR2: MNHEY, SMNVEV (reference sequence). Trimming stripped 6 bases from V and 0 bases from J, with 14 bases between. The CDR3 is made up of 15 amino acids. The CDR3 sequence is CASSWGAADQETQYF. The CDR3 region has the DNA TGTGCCAGCAGCTGGGGGGCCGCTGACCAAGAGACCCAGTACTTC.

CDR3 nucleotides: TGCAGCGTAGCCGCTACAGGGTTGGACGAGCAGTACTTC. Translated, it gives CSVAATGLDEQYF. The genes are TRBV29-1 and TRBJ2-7; D may be TRBD1 (6 bases). CDR1 SQVTM and CDR2 ANQGSEA come from the germline V gene. CDR3 length: 13 residues. The ends were cut back, 6 bases at V and 5 bases at J, with 17 bases in the middle.

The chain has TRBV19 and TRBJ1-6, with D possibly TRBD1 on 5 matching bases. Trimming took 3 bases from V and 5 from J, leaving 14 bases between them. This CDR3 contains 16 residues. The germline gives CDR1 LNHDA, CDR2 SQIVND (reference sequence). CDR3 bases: TGTGCCAGTAGTATCCCGGGGCGATGGGATAATTCACCCCTCCACTTT. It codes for CASSIPGRWDNSPLHF.

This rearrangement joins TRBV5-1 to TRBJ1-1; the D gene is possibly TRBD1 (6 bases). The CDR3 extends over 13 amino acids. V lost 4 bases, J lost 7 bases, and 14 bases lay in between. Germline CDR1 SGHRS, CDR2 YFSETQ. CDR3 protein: CASSPRGGDEAFF. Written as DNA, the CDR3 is TGCGCCAGCAGCCCCAGGGGAGGGGATGAAGCTTTCTTT.

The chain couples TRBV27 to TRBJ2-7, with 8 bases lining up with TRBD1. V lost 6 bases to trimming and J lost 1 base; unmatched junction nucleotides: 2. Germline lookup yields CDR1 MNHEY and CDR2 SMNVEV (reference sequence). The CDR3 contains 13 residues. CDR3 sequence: CASSRTGSYEQYF. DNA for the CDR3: TGTGCCAGCAGCCGGACAGGGTCCTACGAGCAGTACTTC.

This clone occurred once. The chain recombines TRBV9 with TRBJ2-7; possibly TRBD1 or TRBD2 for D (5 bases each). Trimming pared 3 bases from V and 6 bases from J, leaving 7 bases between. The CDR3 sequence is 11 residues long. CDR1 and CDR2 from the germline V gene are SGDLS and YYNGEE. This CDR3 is CASSAGTEQYF. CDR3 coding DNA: TGTGCCAGCAGCGCAGGGACCGAGCAGTACTTC.

CDR3 sequence: CASSYSTPYEQYF. The CDR3 DNA is TGTGCCAGCAGTTACTCAACACCCTACGAGCAGTACTTC. This sequence joins TRBV6-5 and TRBJ2-7; D not resolved. With 0 bases removed from V and 2 bases from J, the gap between germline ends came to 5 bases. Germline lookup yields CDR1 MNHEY and CDR2 SVGAGI. This CDR3 is 13 amino acids long.

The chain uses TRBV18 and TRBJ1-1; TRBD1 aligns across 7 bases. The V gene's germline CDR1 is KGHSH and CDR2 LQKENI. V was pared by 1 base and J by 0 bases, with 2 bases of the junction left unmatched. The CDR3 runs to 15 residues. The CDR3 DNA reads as TGTGCCAGCTCACCACAGGGACAGATGAACACTGAAGCTTTCTTT. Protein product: CASSPQGQMNTEAFF. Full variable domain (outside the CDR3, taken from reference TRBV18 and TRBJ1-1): NAGVMQNPRHLVRRRGQEARLRCSPMKGHSHVYWYRQLPEEGLKFMVYLQKENIIDESGMPKERFSAEFPKEGPSILRIQQVVRGDSAAYFCASSPQGQMNTEAFFGQGTRLTVV.

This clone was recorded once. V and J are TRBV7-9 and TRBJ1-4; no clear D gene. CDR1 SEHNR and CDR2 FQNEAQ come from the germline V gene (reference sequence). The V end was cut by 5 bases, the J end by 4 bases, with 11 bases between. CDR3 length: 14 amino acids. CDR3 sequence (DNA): TGTGCCAGCAGCCTACCCTTGGTTAATGAAAAACTGTTTTTT. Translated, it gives CASSLPLVNEKLFF.

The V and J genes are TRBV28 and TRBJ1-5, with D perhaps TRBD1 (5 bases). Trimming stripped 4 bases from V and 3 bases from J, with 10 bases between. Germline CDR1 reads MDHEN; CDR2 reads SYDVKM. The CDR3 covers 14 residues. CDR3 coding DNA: TGTGCCAGCAGTTCCAGGGCGTTCAATCAGCCCCAGCATTTT. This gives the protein CASSSRAFNQPQHF.

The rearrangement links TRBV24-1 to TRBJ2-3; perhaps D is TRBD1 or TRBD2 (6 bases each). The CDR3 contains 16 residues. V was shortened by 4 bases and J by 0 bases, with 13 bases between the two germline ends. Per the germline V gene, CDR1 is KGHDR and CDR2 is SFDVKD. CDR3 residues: CATSDRGTLSTDTQYF. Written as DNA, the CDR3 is TGTGCCACCAGTGACCGGGGGACACTAAGCACAGATACGCAGTATTTT.

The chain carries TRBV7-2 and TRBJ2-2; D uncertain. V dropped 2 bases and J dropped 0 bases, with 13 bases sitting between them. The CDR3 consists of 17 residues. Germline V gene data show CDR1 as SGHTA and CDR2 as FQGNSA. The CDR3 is CASSLPLWNANTGELFF. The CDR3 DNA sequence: TGTGCCAGCAGCTTACCACTCTGGAATGCGAACACCGGGGAGCTGTTTTTT.

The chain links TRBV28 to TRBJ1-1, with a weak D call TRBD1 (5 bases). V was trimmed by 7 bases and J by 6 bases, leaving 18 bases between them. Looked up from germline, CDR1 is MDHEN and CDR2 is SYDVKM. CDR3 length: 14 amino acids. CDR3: CASNTPGGGSEAFF. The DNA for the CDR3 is TGTGCCAGCAACACACCCGGGGGGGGGTCTGAAGCTTTCTTT.

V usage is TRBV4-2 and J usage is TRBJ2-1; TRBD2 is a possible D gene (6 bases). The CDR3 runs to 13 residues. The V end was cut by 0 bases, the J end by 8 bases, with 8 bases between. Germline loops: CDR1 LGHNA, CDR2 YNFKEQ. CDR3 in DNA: TGTGCCAGCAGCCAAGAGGGGGAGGATGAGCAGTTCTTC. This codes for CASSQEGEDEQFF.

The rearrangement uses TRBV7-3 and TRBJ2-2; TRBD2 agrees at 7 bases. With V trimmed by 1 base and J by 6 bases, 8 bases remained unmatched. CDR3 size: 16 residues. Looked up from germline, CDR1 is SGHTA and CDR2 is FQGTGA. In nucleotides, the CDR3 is TGTGCCAGCAGCTTAAATCCGACTAGCTGGCCCGGGGAGCTGTTTTTT. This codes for CASSLNPTSWPGELFF.

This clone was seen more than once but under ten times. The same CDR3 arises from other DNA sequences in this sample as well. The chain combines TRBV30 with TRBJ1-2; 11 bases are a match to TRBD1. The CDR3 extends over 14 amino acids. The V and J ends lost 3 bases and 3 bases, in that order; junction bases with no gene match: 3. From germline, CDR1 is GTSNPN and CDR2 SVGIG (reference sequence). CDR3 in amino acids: CAWSPGQGDYGYTF. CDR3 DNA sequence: TGTGCCTGGAGCCCGGGACAGGGGGACTATGGCTACACCTTC.

The CDR3 sequence is CASSPWGLGQPQHF. As DNA, the CDR3 is TGTGCCAGCAGTCCCTGGGGACTGGGTCAGCCCCAGCATTTT. V gene TRBV6-2 or TRBV6-3 combines with J gene TRBJ1-5; weak D call: TRBD1 (5 bases). Germline CDR1 MNHEY, CDR2 SVGEGT. V gave up 5 bases and J gave up 6 bases, with 14 bases separating them. The CDR3 sequence is 14 residues long.